This T cell receptor beta chain derives from a study of CD8 T cells in ankylosing spondylitis. Findings and limits, study-wide: Earlier authors reported some of these motif variants in reactive arthritis synovial fluid and blood. Enrichment of disease-linked clones was reportedly significant in matched ankylosing spondylitis synovial fluid.

Molecular-barcoded quantitative 5'-RACE produced these TCR beta libraries. A single record per CDR3 protein comes from TCRdb applying MiXCR to the 5' RACE reads. The data show just over 150,000 distinct CDR3 sequences, with around 16% seen just once and roughly 7.7% held by the top ten. This clonotype has only a few counts. What it recognizes is unknown. Source material: blood, either unsorted or a sorted T cell fraction (not recorded which). This receptor was taken from a male donor with ankylosing spondylitis or in good health (not recorded which).

The CDR3 nucleotides are TGTGCCAGCTTATTGGCTGGGGCCAACGTCCTGACTTTC. Protein: CASLLAGANVLTF. The V and J genes are TRBV12-3 or TRBV12-4 and TRBJ2-6; D ambiguous. The CDR3 consists of 13 residues. Trimming pared 8 bases from V and 2 bases from J, leaving 7 bases between.